This TCR beta chain was sequenced during a study of sequential checkpoint blockade in melanoma. As for the study in general: Each arm's sequence ended with maintenance nivolumab.

Some clones are missing from TCRdb's copy, which holds only in-frame ones; the method was immunoSEQ multiplex PCR. The sample comprises roughly 14,000 clones, roughly 82% of which are singletons, and around 30% rests with the top ten. Documented treatment: randomized to nivolumab then ipilimumab (arm A) or the reverse (arm B). DNA-damaging chemotherapy had not been given to any patient beforehand. From thawed PBMCs, live CD3+CD8+ cells negative for CD19 and CD56 were sorted. The CDR3 consists of 15 residues. Germline V CDR1 and CDR2: SNHLY, FYNNEI. With V trimmed by 6 bases and J by 1 base, 5 bases remained unmatched.

The sequence was obtained from a human donor with melanoma. The genes are TRBV2 and TRBJ1-5; 8 nucleotides align to TRBD1. This specimen was CD8+ T cells sorted from blood (inferred from file names), taken from a patient given nivolumab and ipilimumab in sequence. The CDR3 DNA sequence: TGTGCCAGCAGCGCGGACAGGGTCAGCAATCAGCCCCAGCATTTT. Protein: CASSADRVSNQPQHF.